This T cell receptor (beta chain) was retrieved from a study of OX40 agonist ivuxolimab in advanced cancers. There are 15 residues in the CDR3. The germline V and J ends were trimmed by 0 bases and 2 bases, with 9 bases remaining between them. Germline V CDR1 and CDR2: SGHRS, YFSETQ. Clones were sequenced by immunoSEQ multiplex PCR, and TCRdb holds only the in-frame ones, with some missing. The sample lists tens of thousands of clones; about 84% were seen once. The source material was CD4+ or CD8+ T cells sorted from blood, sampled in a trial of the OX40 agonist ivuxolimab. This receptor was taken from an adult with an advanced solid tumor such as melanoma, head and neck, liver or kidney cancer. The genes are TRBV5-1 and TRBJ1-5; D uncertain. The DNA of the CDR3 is TGCGCCAGCAGCTTGGGGGCAGTGGGCAATCAGCCCCAGCATTTT. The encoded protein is CASSLGAVGNQPQHF.